The 18 T cell receptor beta chains below come from one sample, sequenced in a study of a mutant IDH1 vaccine in newly diagnosed glioma. These receptors have no known antigen. The assay was immunoSEQ multiplex PCR, and TCRdb's table has in-frame clones only and misses some. In the table there are roughly 51,000 clones, approximately 84% of which are singletons. As for time point: week 47, end of study. It was 300 ug of mutant IDH1 20-mer peptide that made up each vaccine dose, given with topical imiquimod. Material: PBMCs, obtained from a glioma patient whose treatment included an IDH1 peptide vaccine. The origin of the receptors is a woman aged 25 to 39 with glioma. Some clones in this sample may be carry-over from other donors' samples.

This chain joins TRBV15 and TRBJ1-5; D may be TRBD1 (6 bases). V gave up 1 base and J gave up 1 base, with 11 bases separating them. CDR3 length: 16 amino acids. Per germline, CDR1 LNHNV and CDR2 YYDKDF (reference sequence). CDR3 amino acids: CATSRVGGDSNQPQHF. The CDR3 coding sequence is TGTGCCACCAGCAGAGTAGGGGGTGACAGCAATCAGCCCCAGCATTTT.

J is TRBJ2-7 and V is TRBV28; TRBD2 matches 8 bases. The CDR3 spans 13 residues. V lost 11 bases and J lost 0; bases outside the gene matches: 6. CDR1 and CDR2 (germline): MDHEN, SYDVKM. The CDR3 here is CACRLASSYEQYF. In nucleotides, the CDR3 is TGTGCCTGCCGACTAGCGAGCTCCTACGAGCAGTACTTC.

The V call is TRBV4-1, the J call TRBJ1-5, with D uncertain. CDR1 MGHRA and CDR2 YSYEKL come from the germline V gene. Trimming stripped 1 base from V and 3 bases from J, with 7 bases between. The CDR3 is made up of 14 amino acids. The CDR3 is CASSQGLYNQPQHF. The DNA for the CDR3 is TGCGCCAGCAGCCAAGGACTGTACAATCAGCCCCAGCATTTT.

The chain couples TRBV30 to TRBJ2-7; D unresolved. The V gene lost 6 bases and the J gene lost 2 bases, with 14 bases spanning the gap. Per germline, CDR1 GTSNPN and CDR2 SVGIG (reference sequence). This CDR3 has 13 residues. As DNA, the CDR3 is TGTGCCTGCTCCCCAAATCAAGCCTACGAGCAGTACTTC. Encoded protein: CACSPNQAYEQYF.

The chain uses TRBV29-1 and TRBJ2-7; 8 bases match TRBD1. Germline CDR1 reads SQVTM; CDR2 reads ANQGSEA. The length of the CDR3 is 13 residues. V dropped 7 bases and J dropped 1; count of bases not matched to a gene: 6. CDR3 nucleotides: TGCAGCGCCGAGGACAGGGTATCCTACGAGCAGTACTTC. Residues: CSAEDRVSYEQYF.

The chain carries TRBV27 and TRBJ1-2, with D possibly being TRBD1 (5 bases). The CDR3 sequence is 12 residues long. The V gene lost 8 bases and the J gene lost 4 bases, with 11 bases spanning the gap. The germline V gene has CDR1 MNHEY and CDR2 SMNVEV (reference sequence). CDR3 region: CASAGTPYGYTF. CDR3 DNA sequence: TGTGCCAGCGCCGGGACTCCCTATGGCTACACCTTC.

The chain has TRBV9 and TRBJ1-3; D gene uncertain. The ends were cut back, 4 bases at V and 4 bases at J, with 15 bases in the middle. The CDR3 has 15 amino acids. From germline, CDR1 is SGDLS and CDR2 YYNGEE. The CDR3 nucleotides read TGTGCCAGCAGCATCTACGGGGATGGGGGAAACACCATATATTTT. Translation: CASSIYGDGGNTIYF.

The J gene is TRBJ1-4, the V gene TRBV5-1, with D perhaps TRBD1 (5 bases). The germline V and J ends were trimmed by 3 bases and 8 bases, with 11 bases remaining between them. Germline V gives CDR1 SGHRS, CDR2 YFSETQ. The CDR3 consists of 13 residues. CDR3 sequence: CASSSSRGEKLFF. The CDR3 coding sequence is TGCGCCAGCAGCTCCTCAAGGGGAGAAAAACTGTTTTTT.

The CDR3 DNA sequence: TGTGCCTGGGACAGGGGGGCTGAGCAGTTCTTC. It encodes CAWDRGAEQFF. The chain carries TRBV30 and TRBJ2-1; TRBD1 matches at 9 bases. V dropped 5 bases and J dropped 9; count of bases not matched to a gene: 2. Germline V gene data show CDR1 as GTSNPN and CDR2 as SVGIG (reference sequence). CDR3 length equals 11 residues.

As regards this clone: Other DNA variants within this sample encode the same CDR3. V gene TRBV5-6 combines with J gene TRBJ1-2; D not resolved. This CDR3 has 13 residues. V gave up 0 bases and J gave up 2 bases, with 5 bases separating them. Germline CDR1 reads SGHDT; CDR2 reads YYEEEE. As DNA, the CDR3 is TGTGCCAGCAGCTTGGGGCGGAACTATGGCTACACCTTC. Protein product: CASSLGRNYGYTF.

The CDR3 nucleotides are TGTGCCAGCTGTTATGGGGCCGGGGAGCTGTTTTTT. This sequence encodes CASCYGAGELFF. V and J are TRBV28 and TRBJ2-2, with D unclear. This CDR3 spans 12 amino acids. Looked up from germline, CDR1 is MDHEN and CDR2 is SYDVKM. V was trimmed by 8 bases and J by 6 bases, leaving 10 bases between them.

This clone was seen once. The V call is TRBV2, the J call TRBJ2-5, with D possibly matching TRBD2 (5 bases). V lost 11 bases and J lost 1, with 8 bases in between. Per germline, CDR1 SNHLY and CDR2 FYNNEI. The CDR3 runs to 11 residues. Here the CDR3 DNA reads TGTGCCGAGGGTTTCCAAGAGACCCAGTACTTC. This encodes CAEGFQETQYF.

The gene calls are TRBV29-1 and TRBJ2-6, with 12 bases aligning to TRBD1. This CDR3 has 17 residues. V shed 4 bases, J shed 4 bases, and the junction held 8 bases outside the gene matches. Germline CDR1 reads SQVTM; CDR2 reads ANQGSEA. In DNA form, the CDR3 reads TGCAGCGTTGGAGGGGACAGGGGGCTTTTGGGGGCCAACGTCCTGACTTTC. Encoded protein: CSVGGDRGLLGANVLTF.

V usage is TRBV10-3 and J usage is TRBJ2-6; D is uncertain. Trimming left V 4 bases short and J 2 bases short, with 12 bases between. The CDR3 length is 16 residues. Germline CDR1 is ENHRY and CDR2 is SYGVKD. CDR3 coding DNA: TGTGCCATCAGTGGAAGGGTGGTAGCTGGGGCCAACGTCCTGACTTTC. Translated, it gives CAISGRVVAGANVLTF.

The chain employs TRBV6-1 and TRBJ1-5, with D maybe TRBD1 (6 bases). This CDR3 spans 13 amino acids. Germline V gene sequence: CDR1 MNHNS, CDR2 SASEGT. V lost 6 bases, J lost 4 bases, and 10 bases lay in between. DNA for the CDR3: TGTGCCAGCAGCCGAGACAGGAATCAGCCCCAGCATTTT. Protein product: CASSRDRNQPQHF.

V gene TRBV7-8 combines with J gene TRBJ2-7; TRBD2 matches 7 bases. The CDR3 loop spans 14 amino acids. Germline V gene data show CDR1 as SGHVS and CDR2 as FQNEAQ. V lost 3 bases to trimming and J lost 5 bases; unmatched junction nucleotides: 7. This CDR3 reads CASSLVRESDEQYF. The CDR3, as DNA: TGTGCCAGCAGCTTGGTGCGGGAGAGCGACGAGCAGTACTTC.

The CDR3 DNA reads as TGTGCCAGCAGCTTGGGGGACCACCGGCGCGACTATGGCTACACCTTC. Translating gives CASSLGDHRRDYGYTF. This chain links TRBV5-8 with TRBJ1-2; D might be TRBD1 (5 bases). Germline CDR1 and CDR2: SGHTS and YDEGEE. The CDR3 is 16 residues long. The V end lost 0 bases, the J end lost 3 bases, and 15 bases lay between the germline ends.

V usage is TRBV10-1 and J usage is TRBJ2-1, with D unclear. Per germline, CDR1 WNHNN and CDR2 SYGVQD (reference sequence). Trimming took off 8 bases at V and 10 bases at J, with 18 bases between the two ends. The CDR3 extends over 13 amino acids. The CDR3 sequence is CASRALPFGEQFF. For the CDR3, the DNA is TGCGCCAGCCGGGCTCTCCCATTTGGCGAGCAGTTCTTC.